Sequencing of this T cell receptor (beta chain) was carried out in a study of human T cells and chemical hapten exposure. Study context: Each week of the approximately 26-week study, patients had diphenylcyclopropenone applied to the scalp. TCR yields differed between samples (mainly from small differences in pooled library volume).

Time point here: patch test 2, 6 weeks after DPC sensitization. Treatment: therapeutic diphenylcyclopropenone sensitization with weekly scalp DPC. Extraction of total RNA was performed on unfractionated whole blood. This clonotype showed up many times. Per germline, CDR1 SGHAT and CDR2 FQNNGV. V gave up 4 bases and J gave up 6 bases, with 13 bases separating them. CDR3 size: 14 residues. A single record per CDR3 protein comes from TCRdb applying MiXCR to the RACE reads. Of approximately 69,000 distinct CDR3 sequences listed, about 9.4% are singletons. The gene calls are TRBV11-2 and TRBJ2-1; weak D call: TRBD1 (5 bases). This clonotype was sampled from a woman in her forties or fifties with alopecia areata. Some clones in this sample may be carry-over from other donors' samples. Sequencing was performed on whole blood, taken in connection with sensitization to the hapten diphenylcyclopropenone (DPC). Written as DNA, the CDR3 is TGTGCCAGCAGCTCCCGGGTCCAGGGCAATGAGCAGTTCTTC. It encodes CASSSRVQGNEQFF.